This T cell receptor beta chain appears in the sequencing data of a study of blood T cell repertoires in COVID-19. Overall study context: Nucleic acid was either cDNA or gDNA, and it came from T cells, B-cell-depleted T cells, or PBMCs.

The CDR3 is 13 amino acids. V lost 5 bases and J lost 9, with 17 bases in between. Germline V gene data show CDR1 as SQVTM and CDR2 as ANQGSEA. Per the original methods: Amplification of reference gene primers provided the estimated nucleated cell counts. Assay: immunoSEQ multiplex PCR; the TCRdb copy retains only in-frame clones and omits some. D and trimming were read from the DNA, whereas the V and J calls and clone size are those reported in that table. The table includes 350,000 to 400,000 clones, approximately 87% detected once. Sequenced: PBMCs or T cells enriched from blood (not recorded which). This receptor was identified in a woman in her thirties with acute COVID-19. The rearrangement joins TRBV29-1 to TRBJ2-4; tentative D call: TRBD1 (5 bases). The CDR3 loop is CSVNPDSGAIQYF. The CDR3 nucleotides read TGCAGCGTTAACCCTGACAGTGGCGCCATTCAGTACTTC.